Listed below are T cell receptor beta chains from one sample, sequenced in a study of T cell responses to AZD1222 COVID-19 vaccine. Sequencing was performed with immunoSEQ multiplex PCR; in TCRdb, only in-frame clones are kept and a portion is missing. Seen here are 85,000 to 90,000 clones, around nine tenths observed once, and the top ten hold 2.2%. The input for sequencing was peripheral blood, taken on day 0 of AZD1222 vaccination. These TCRs come from an adult in good health. The CDR3 runs from the conserved cysteine through the conserved F or W. D genes are given only for firm matches. The size entry is marked missing in some rows and otherwise reads once, few, many or a size class.

cdr3_nt	cdr3_aa	v_call	d_call	clone_size	j_call
TGCAGCACTAGATGGAACACCGGGGAGCTGTTTTTT	CSTRWNTGELFF	TRBV29-1	-	-	TRBJ2-2
TGTGCCACCCGCCCGTCGGGTGTGAATTCACCCCTCCACTTT	CATRPSGVNSPLHF	TRBV19	-	-	TRBJ1-6
TGTGCCAGCAGTCGGGACACCCTTGGAGAAAAACTGTTTTTT	CASSRDTLGEKLFF	TRBV28	-	-	TRBJ1-4
TGTGCCAGCACCCCCGGGACAGGGGGCGGCTACACCTTC	CASTPGTGGGYTF	TRBV6-6	TRBD1	-	TRBJ1-2
TGTGCCAGCAGCTTGGGACAGGGTGGGCCTAGCACAGATACGCAGTATTTT	CASSLGQGGPSTDTQYF	TRBV7-2	TRBD1	-	TRBJ2-3
TGTGCCAGCAGCTGGCGAGGACGGCGCGATGGCTACACCTTC	CASSWRGRRDGYTF	TRBV5-6	-	-	TRBJ1-2
TGTGCCAGCAGCCACACGGAATACGGGGTCTTAATGAACACTGAAGCTTTCTTT	CASSHTEYGVLMNTEAFF	TRBV16	-	-	TRBJ1-1
TGTGCCAGTAGTCCTTGGACAGGGGTCAACACAGATACGCAGTATTTT	CASSPWTGVNTDTQYF	TRBV19	TRBD1	-	TRBJ2-3
TGCGCCAGCAGCTTAAGTGGGGACAGAACATTCTCTGGAAACACCATATATTTT	CASSLSGDRTFSGNTIYF	TRBV5-1	TRBD1	-	TRBJ1-3
TGTGCCAGCAGTTCCACACGAACGGGACAGGGATTGGCCTACGAGCAGTACTTC	CASSSTRTGQGLAYEQYF	TRBV28	TRBD1	-	TRBJ2-7
TGTGCCAGCAGTTCAGGGGGCGGTGGCTACACCTTC	CASSSGGGGYTF	TRBV12-3/TRBV12-4	TRBD1	once	TRBJ1-2
TGTGCCAGCAGTTACTCCGAGACAGGTAGCAATCAGCCCCAGCATTTT	CASSYSETGSNQPQHF	TRBV6-5	-	-	TRBJ1-5
TGCAGTGCTAGTGGCGCGAGCGGGAGGAGTCGGGAGCAGTTCTTC	CSASGASGRSREQFF	TRBV20-1	TRBD2	-	TRBJ2-1
TGCAGCGTTGGGCGGGGGCGGCTAGCGGGGGAGCATGAGCAGTTCTTC	CSVGRGRLAGEHEQFF	TRBV29-1	TRBD2	-	TRBJ2-1
TGTGCCAGCAGCTTAGTTGGGGATCACACTGAAGCTTTCTTT	CASSLVGDHTEAFF	TRBV7-9	-	-	TRBJ1-1
TGTGCCAGCAGCTCAAATAGCGGGGCCCACGAGCAGTACTTC	CASSSNSGAHEQYF	TRBV11-3	TRBD2	few	TRBJ2-7